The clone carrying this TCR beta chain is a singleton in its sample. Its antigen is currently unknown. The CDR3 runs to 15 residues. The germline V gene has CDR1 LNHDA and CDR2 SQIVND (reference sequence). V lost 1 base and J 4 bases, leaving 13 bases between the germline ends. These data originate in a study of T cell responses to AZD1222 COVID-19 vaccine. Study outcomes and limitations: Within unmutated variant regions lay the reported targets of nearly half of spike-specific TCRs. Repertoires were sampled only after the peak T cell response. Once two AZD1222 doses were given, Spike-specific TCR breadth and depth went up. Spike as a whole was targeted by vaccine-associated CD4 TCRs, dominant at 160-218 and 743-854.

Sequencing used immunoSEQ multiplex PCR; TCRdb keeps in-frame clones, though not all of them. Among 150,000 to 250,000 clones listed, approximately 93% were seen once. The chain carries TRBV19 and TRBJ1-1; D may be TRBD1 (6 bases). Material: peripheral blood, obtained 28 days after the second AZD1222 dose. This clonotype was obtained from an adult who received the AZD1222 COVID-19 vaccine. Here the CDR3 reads CASSIVGGHGTEAFF. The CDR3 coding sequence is TGTGCCAGTAGTATAGTGGGGGGACACGGCACTGAAGCTTTCTTT. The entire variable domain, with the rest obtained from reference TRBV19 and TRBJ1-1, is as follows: DGGITQSPKYLFRKEGQNVTLSCEQNLNHDAMYWYRQDPGQGLRLIYYSQIVNDFQKGDIAEGYSVSREKKESFPLTVTSAQKNPTAFYLCASSIVGGHGTEAFFGQGTRLTVV.